The 11 T cell receptor beta chains in this list originate from one sample, sequenced in a study of blood T cell repertoires in COVID-19. The protocol was immunoSEQ multiplex PCR, while the TCRdb copy is restricted to in-frame clones and leaves out a portion. In the table there are about 220,000 clones, 88% of which are singletons. The sample comprised PBMCs or T cells enriched from blood (not recorded which). The source of these receptors is a woman in her fifties or sixties with acute COVID-19.

The rearrangement joins TRBV28 to TRBJ1-4; D might be TRBD1 (5 bases). CDR3 length: 12 residues. Germline CDR1 and CDR2: MDHEN and SYDVKM. V shed 8 bases and J shed 11 bases, with 15 bases lying between them. Here the CDR3 DNA reads TGTGCCAGCCAAGGGAGGGGCGAGAAACTGTTTTTT. It is translated as CASQGRGEKLFF.

The V call is TRBV4-1, the J call TRBJ2-1, with D perhaps matching TRBD2 (5 bases). Germline lookup yields CDR1 MGHRA and CDR2 YSYEKL. The CDR3 consists of 16 residues. The V end lost 0 bases, the J end lost 5 bases, and 14 bases lay between the germline ends. CDR3 DNA: TGCGCCAGCAGCCAAGATCCCCGTAAGCGGAACAATGAGCAGTTCTTC. Its translation: CASSQDPRKRNNEQFF.

The chain has TRBV5-6 and TRBJ2-7, with 10 bases matching TRBD1. The CDR3 consists of 16 residues. The germline CDR1 and CDR2 sequences are SGHDT and YYEEEE. With V trimmed by 4 bases and J by 5 bases, 12 bases remained unmatched. The CDR3 loop reads CASSGRDRGGWDEQYF. The CDR3 bases are TGTGCCAGCAGCGGCCGGGACAGGGGAGGTTGGGACGAGCAGTACTTC.

The rearrangement links TRBV4-3 to TRBJ2-7; the match to TRBD2 covers 12 bases. The CDR3 runs to 17 residues. CDR1 and CDR2 from the germline V gene are LGHNA and YSLEER. V lost 0 bases to trimming and J lost 7 bases; unmatched junction nucleotides: 10. CDR3 DNA: TGCGCCAGCAGCCAAGATCAAACGGGACTAGCGGGTTGGGAGCAGTACTTC. Amino acid sequence: CASSQDQTGLAGWEQYF.

The chain couples TRBV11-3 to TRBJ2-3; 8 bases fit TRBD2. Germline V gene data show CDR1 as SGHNT and CDR2 as YENEEA. This CDR3 contains 14 residues. The CDR3 region has the DNA TGTCCAACCCGGGGGGGGGTGGGGTGGCATACGCAGTATTTT. Translating gives CPTRGGVGWHTQYF.

This chain uses TRBV28 with TRBJ1-1; 8 bases are a match to TRBD1. Germline CDR1 is MDHEN and CDR2 is SYDVKM. Trimming at V came to 8 bases and at J to 3 bases, leaving 8 bases not matched to a gene. The CDR3 runs to 14 residues. The CDR3 sequence is CASYFRGLYTEAFF. As DNA, the CDR3 is TGTGCCAGCTATTTCAGGGGGCTGTACACTGAAGCTTTCTTT.

Here the CDR3 reads CASSSGLAGQETQYF. The CDR3 DNA sequence: TGTGCCAGTAGTTCCGGACTAGCGGGGCAAGAGACCCAGTACTTC. The V call is TRBV19, the J call TRBJ2-5; 12 nucleotides align to TRBD2. The germline V gene encodes CDR1 LNHDA and CDR2 SQIVND (reference sequence). The CDR3 sequence is 15 residues long. With V trimmed by 5 bases and J by 2 bases, 3 bases remained unmatched. Variable domain in full (rest from reference TRBV19 and TRBJ2-5): DGGITQSPKYLFRKEGQNVTLSCEQNLNHDAMYWYRQDPGQGLRLIYYSQIVNDFQKGDIAEGYSVSREKKESFPLTVTSAQKNPTAFYLCASSSGLAGQETQYFGPGTRLLVL.

This chain connects TRBV27 to TRBJ1-6; 7 bases fit TRBD1. Germline trimming cut 7 bases from V and 0 bases from J; bases unmatched to any gene: 9. In germline, CDR1 is MNHEY, CDR2 SMNVEV (reference sequence). The CDR3 spans 17 residues. CDR3 nucleotide sequence: TGTGCCAGCAAAATGACAGGGCAGAGCTCCTATAATTCACCCCTCCACTTT. This codes for CASKMTGQSSYNSPLHF.

This chain connects TRBV28 to TRBJ1-1; D is possibly TRBD1 (5 bases). The CDR3 extends over 12 amino acids. The ends were cut back, 4 bases at V and 5 bases at J, with 8 bases in the middle. Per germline, CDR1 MDHEN and CDR2 SYDVKM. DNA of the CDR3: TGTGCCAGCAGTTCGGGGGTTACTGAAGCTTTCTTT. This translates into CASSSGVTEAFF.

The rearrangement links TRBV11-2 to TRBJ2-3; a weak D match, TRBD2 (6 bases). Germline V lookup: CDR1 SGHAT, CDR2 FQNNGV. This CDR3 has 13 residues. The V and J ends lost 2 bases and 4 bases respectively, with 7 bases between them. This chain's CDR3 is CASSLWGADTQYF. CDR3 coding DNA: TGTGCCAGCAGCTTATGGGGGGCAGATACGCAGTATTTT.

V usage is TRBV18 and J usage is TRBJ1-1; D is undetermined. The CDR3 spans 14 residues. Trimming left V 2 bases short and J 4 bases short, with 11 bases between. The germline V gene has CDR1 KGHSH and CDR2 LQKENI. CDR3 nucleotides: TGTGCCAGCTCACCATTTGAGGGAGGCACTGAAGCTTTCTTT. As protein: CASSPFEGGTEAFF.